A single sample gave rise to the 14 T cell receptor beta chains below, sequenced in a study of T cells in localized non-small cell lung cancer. Sequencing used immunoSEQ multiplex PCR; TCRdb keeps in-frame clones, though not all of them. The repertoire holds about 74,000 clones, with about four fifths as singletons. Specimen: peripheral blood, collected before any cancer treatment. These receptors were taken from a female donor at least 60 years old with stage I lung adenocarcinoma.

This clone appeared a single time. This chain uses TRBV2 with TRBJ2-5, with TRBD2 matching 13 bases. CDR1 and CDR2 (germline): SNHLY, FYNNEI. Trimming cost V 2 bases and J 4 bases; bases outside gene matches: 13. The CDR3 has 19 amino acids. The CDR3 nucleotides are TGTGCCAGCAGTGAAAGGACTAGCGGGAGAGGGAGTAAGAGAGAGACCCAGTACTTC. Translating it yields CASSERTSGRGSKRETQYF.

The chain has TRBV5-1 and TRBJ2-7; D possibly corresponds to TRBD2 (7 bases). The length of the CDR3 is 12 residues. The germline V gene encodes CDR1 SGHRS and CDR2 YFSETQ. V lost 8 bases, J lost 2 bases, and 11 bases lay in between. CDR3 region: CASGGGAYEQYF. CDR3 bases: TGCGCCAGTGGAGGGGGGGCCTACGAGCAGTACTTC. The whole variable domain, filled in from reference TRBV5-1 and TRBJ2-7, reads KAGVTQTPRYLIKTRGQQVTLSCSPISGHRSVSWYQQTPGQGLQFLFEYFSETQRNKGNFPGRFSGRQFSNSRSEMNVSTLELGDSALYLCASGGGAYEQYFGPGTRLTVT.

The V call is TRBV6-4, the J call TRBJ2-1; 7 nucleotides agree with TRBD2. Germline CDR1 reads MRHNA; CDR2 reads SNTAGT. There are 13 residues in the CDR3. Losses at the gene ends were 1 base for V and 14 bases for J; bases not matched to a gene: 8. CDR3 sequence (DNA): TGTGCCAGCAGTGACTTCCCCCGGACTAGTAAGTTCTTC. Amino acid sequence: CASSDFPRTSKFF.

V and J are TRBV19 and TRBJ2-7, with a tentative D call TRBD1 (5 bases). Germline loops: CDR1 LNHDA, CDR2 SQIVND (reference sequence). The CDR3 has 14 amino acids. Trimming left V 6 bases short and J 0 bases short, with 12 bases between. CDR3 in amino acids: CASSPTDYSYEQYF. The DNA of the CDR3 is TGTGCCAGTAGCCCGACAGATTACTCCTACGAGCAGTACTTC.

This clone occurred a few times. The rearrangement uses TRBV7-9 and TRBJ1-6; the match to TRBD1 covers 9 bases. Losses at the gene ends were 6 bases for V and 10 bases for J; bases not matched to a gene: 10. Germline CDR1 reads SEHNR; CDR2 reads FQNEAQ (reference sequence). The CDR3 runs to 15 residues. CDR3 loop: CASSSVQGASSPLHF. The CDR3 region has the DNA TGTGCCAGCAGTTCCGTACAGGGGGCGAGCTCACCCCTCCACTTT.

Here the CDR3 DNA reads TGTGCCAGCAGCCAAGAAAGGGGGCGAGAGCAGTACTTC. This encodes CASSQERGREQYF. This chain links TRBV14 with TRBJ2-7; TRBD1 agrees at 7 bases. V was pared by 0 bases and J by 7 bases, with 3 bases of the junction left unmatched. The CDR3 length is 13 residues. In germline, CDR1 is SGHDN, CDR2 FVKESK.

V and J are TRBV6-5 and TRBJ2-5; D is tentatively TRBD1 or TRBD2 (5 bases each). CDR1 and CDR2 from the germline V gene are MNHEY and SVGAGI. CDR3 length equals 15 residues. The ends were cut back, 6 bases at V and 2 bases at J, with 16 bases in the middle. The CDR3 reads CASRGELGPQETQYF. Here the CDR3 DNA reads TGTGCCAGCAGGGGGGAGTTGGGGCCACAAGAGACCCAGTACTTC.

The V call is TRBV5-1, the J call TRBJ2-3; 8 bases are a match to TRBD1. This CDR3 contains 14 residues. Germline trimming cut 4 bases from V and 4 bases from J; bases unmatched to any gene: 5. Germline V gene data show CDR1 as SGHRS and CDR2 as YFSETQ. This CDR3 reads CASSLGQAADTQYF. The CDR3 DNA reads TGCGCCAGCAGCCTGGGACAGGCTGCAGATACGCAGTATTTT.

The CDR3 here is CASSQGSGTEAFF. The CDR3 coding sequence is TGCGCCAGCAGCCAAGGGTCGGGCACTGAAGCTTTCTTT. The J gene is TRBJ1-1, the V gene TRBV4-1, with D unresolved. V shed 1 base and J shed 4 bases, with 7 bases lying between them. In germline, CDR1 is MGHRA, CDR2 YSYEKL. This CDR3 comprises 13 residues.

This chain joins TRBV4-2 and TRBJ2-7; D unresolved. Deletions cut 3 bases from V and 2 bases from J, with 2 bases between. The germline V gene has CDR1 LGHNA and CDR2 YNFKEQ. The CDR3 consists of 11 residues. CDR3 sequence: CASSQAYEQYF. DNA of the CDR3: TGTGCCAGCAGCCAGGCCTACGAGCAGTACTTC.

The CDR3 loop reads CASTKGLAGGSGSYNEQFF. CDR3 in DNA: TGTGCCAGTACCAAGGGACTAGCGGGAGGCTCGGGGTCCTACAATGAGCAGTTCTTC. The chain employs TRBV19 and TRBJ2-1; 15 bases align to TRBD2. V dropped 7 bases and J dropped 1; count of bases not matched to a gene: 11. The CDR3 contains 19 residues. CDR1 is LNHDA, CDR2 SQIVND, per germline (reference sequence).

As to this clone: The junction differs from germline at one of its ends, possibly a read error. This chain uses TRBV19 with TRBJ1-2, with 9 nucleotides matching TRBD1. Germline-derived CDR1 and CDR2 are LNHDA and SQIVND (reference sequence). CDR3 size: 15 residues. The CDR3 nucleotides are TGTGCCAGTAGTATGGACAGGGGAATCGCCTATCGCTACACCTTC. Translation: CASSMDRGIAYRYTF.

J is TRBJ2-1 and V is TRBV5-4; 13 positions match TRBD2. Germline V gene sequence: CDR1 SGHNT, CDR2 YYREEE (reference sequence). The CDR3 is 15 residues long. Losses at the gene ends were 1 base for V and 9 bases for J; bases not matched to a gene: 4. The CDR3 region is CASSLKLAGGFEQFF. As DNA, the CDR3 is TGTGCCAGCAGCTTGAAACTAGCGGGGGGGTTTGAGCAGTTCTTC.

V gene TRBV7-3 combines with J gene TRBJ2-5; the D is unclear. The ends were cut back, 3 bases at V and 4 bases at J, with 15 bases in the middle. The CDR3 extends over 15 amino acids. CDR1 is SGHTA and CDR2 is FQGTGA in the germline V gene. CDR3 region: CASSLVGFGIETQYF. The DNA for the CDR3 is TGTGCCAGCAGCTTGGTAGGGTTTGGCATAGAGACCCAGTACTTC.